This T cell receptor beta chain was captured in a study of blood T cell repertoires in COVID-19. Study at large: Italy, Spain and the United States were the sources of the convalescent and acute COVID-19 samples. Sample material is recorded as cDNA or gDNA derived from T cells, B-cell-depleted T cells, or PBMCs.

The germline V and J ends were trimmed by 2 bases and 4 bases, with 14 bases remaining between them. Per the germline V gene, CDR1 is MNHNS and CDR2 is SASEGT. The CDR3 runs 15 residues. How the authors handled the data: Reference gene primers were amplified, and this amplification served to estimate nucleated cell counts. Profiling relied on immunoSEQ multiplex PCR, and the TCRdb table lists in-frame clones only, not all of them. V and J calls and clone size come straight from that table; D and trimming were deduced from the DNA. The table lists roughly 70,000 clones, under 90% of them singletons. The clonotype originates from a man between 45 and 60 years old with active COVID-19. The chain carries TRBV6-1 and TRBJ1-1; D perhaps matches TRBD1 (5 bases). The specimen was peripheral blood. CDR3: CASSEIWSTGTEAFF. The DNA for the CDR3 is TGTGCCAGCAGTGAAATATGGTCCACAGGCACTGAAGCTTTCTTT.